This paragraph reports one T cell receptor beta chain. This entry belongs to a study of blood T cell repertoires in COVID-19. Study-level information: Sources were T cells, B-cell-depleted T cells, or PBMCs; the material itself was cDNA or gDNA.

In the authors' workflow: Estimation of nucleated cell counts relied on the amplification of reference gene primers. The method was immunoSEQ multiplex PCR; TCRdb's version includes in-frame clones alone and lacks a portion of them. Clone size and the V and J calls come from that table; the DNA yielded D and trimming. The table records 70,000 or so clones, 80% to 90% of them present only once. This clonotype was obtained from a man aged 60-69 years with acute or convalescent COVID-19. The sequencing input was peripheral blood.

As DNA, the CDR3 is TGTGCCAGCGGGACAGGGGTGAGGTTAGAAGCTTTCTTT. It specifies CASGTGVRLEAFF. The J gene is TRBJ1-1, the V gene TRBV6-5, with 10 bases that match TRBD1. V shed 8 bases, J shed 8 bases, and the junction held 8 bases outside the gene matches. The germline V gene has CDR1 MNHEY and CDR2 SVGAGI. The CDR3 runs to 13 residues.